The table lists the clone carrying this T cell receptor (beta chain) with many counts. The antigen remains undetermined. The ends lost 0 bases at V and 5 bases at J; junction bases unmatched: 2. Germline CDR1 is ENHRY and CDR2 is SYGVKD. This CDR3 has 15 amino acids. This entry belongs to a study of CD8 T cells in ankylosing spondylitis. Study-wide findings and caveats: CD8+ by phenotype, disease-linked clones were relatively rare in peripheral blood. Ankylosing spondylitis blood seemed to carry a telltale TCR beta motif made of under ten highly homologous variants.

Quantitative 5'-RACE was performed with molecular barcodes, and it yielded the TCR beta libraries. Via MiXCR, TCRdb re-called the 5' RACE reads, giving one row per CDR3 protein. The sample lists about 220,000 distinct CDR3 sequences, approximately 7.3% occurring once. The chain uses TRBV10-3 and TRBJ2-2; 8 nucleotides line up with TRBD1. The sequence was collected from a male donor with ankylosing spondylitis. Material: blood, either unsorted or a sorted T cell fraction (not recorded which). The CDR3 reads CAISESRGLTGELFF. The CDR3 nucleotides are TGTGCCATCAGTGAGTCCAGGGGGCTGACCGGGGAGCTGTTTTTT.